This TCR beta chain was identified during a study of blood T cell repertoires in COVID-19. Clones were sequenced by immunoSEQ multiplex PCR, and TCRdb holds only the in-frame ones, with some missing. The repertoire includes about 35,000 clones, roughly 88% of them detected once, and 4.5% to 5% sits in the top ten. The CDR3 runs to 14 residues. Germline lookup yields CDR1 SGHAT and CDR2 FQNNGV. The V gene lost 5 bases and the J gene lost 1 base, with 12 bases spanning the gap. The chain combines TRBV11-2 with TRBJ2-7; D is possibly TRBD1 (6 bases). The material sequenced was peripheral blood. The receptor was isolated from a woman in her 70s with active COVID-19. DNA for the CDR3: TGTGCCAGCAGCCCAGCAAGGGGGTCCTACGAGCAGTACTTC. It translates to CASSPARGSYEQYF.